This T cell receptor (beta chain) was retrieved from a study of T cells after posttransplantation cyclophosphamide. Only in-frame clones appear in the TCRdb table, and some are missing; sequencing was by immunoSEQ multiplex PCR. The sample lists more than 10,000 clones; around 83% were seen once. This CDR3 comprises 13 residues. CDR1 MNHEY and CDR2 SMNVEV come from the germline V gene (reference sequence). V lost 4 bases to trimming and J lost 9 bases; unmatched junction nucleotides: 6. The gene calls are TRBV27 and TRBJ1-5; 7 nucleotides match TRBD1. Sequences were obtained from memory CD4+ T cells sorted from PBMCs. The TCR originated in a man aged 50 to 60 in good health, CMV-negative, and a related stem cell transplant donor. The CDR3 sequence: CASSSLYRGPQHF. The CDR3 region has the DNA TGTGCCAGCAGTTCCCTATACAGGGGGCCCCAGCATTTT.